This TCR beta chain derives from a study of post-analysis software for immune sequencing data. Study observations and caveats: Comparison of patients with controls showed about 5 TRBV segments more frequent in patients, TRBV5-6, TRBV5-1 and TRBV20-1 among them.

Prepared libraries of TCR beta cDNA carried unique molecular identifiers. T cells numbering about 1 to 10 million gave rise to 500,000 to 600,000 cDNA molecules. From the PCR reads, TCRdb called clonotypes with MiXCR, one entry per CDR3 protein. The sample lists roughly 200,000 distinct CDR3 sequences; roughly 30% were seen once. Germline CDR1 reads MNHNS; CDR2 reads SASEGT. Trimming took 4 bases from V and 4 from J; bases not matched to a gene: 6. This CDR3 has 15 amino acids. In regard to this clonotype: Its antigen is still unknown.

The receptor comes from a girl under 18 with multiple sclerosis. The specimen sequenced was blood. V and J are TRBV6-1 and TRBJ2-1; 8 bases are a match to TRBD2. In DNA, the CDR3 is TGTGCCAGCAGTGGGAGCGGGAGAGGTTACAATGAGCAGTTCTTC. As protein: CASSGSGRGYNEQFF.